This TCR beta chain is drawn from a study of blood T cells in healthy people across ages. Study-wide context: Roughly one uniquely barcoded beta molecule per two T cells was captured.

A minimum of 5.5 micrograms of total RNA was extracted per sample. Study results and limitations: Aged donors had fewer naive CD4+ cells and lower diversity than long-lived donors. Observed TCR beta diversity per million T cells went down as age went up. This fall followed a roughly linear course with age.

For the second PCR, which ran for about 7 to 11 cycles, a sample-barcoded 5' primer and a J-beta primer mix were used. TCRdb re-derived calls from the 5' RACE reads in MiXCR, one entry per CDR3 protein. Among 1.5 million to 2 million distinct CDR3 sequences, less than 50% were seen once, and the ten largest hold around 2.1%. Concerning this clonotype: Its antigen is not identified.

This CDR3 is 15 amino acids long. Germline V gene lookup returns CDR1 SQVTM and CDR2 ANQGSEA. The ends were cut back, 0 bases at V and 2 bases at J, with 13 bases in the middle. The rearrangement links TRBV29-1 to TRBJ1-2; D is uncertain. The receptor was derived from a middle-aged woman in good health. Sequencing was done on a sample of blood. CDR3 loop: CSVEDSVTANYGYTF. The CDR3 nucleotides read TGCAGCGTTGAAGATTCGGTGACTGCAAACTATGGCTACACCTTC.